The rows below give T cell receptor beta chains drawn from one sample of a study of cytomegalovirus exposure and HLA in healthy donors. TCRdb keeps only in-frame clones here, not all; method: immunoSEQ multiplex PCR. The table records about 190,000 clones, more than 70% of them present only once. Sequencing input: PBMCs. The receptors come from a woman aged 18 to 35 in good health and CMV-seronegative. CDR3s include the opening cysteine and the closing phenylalanine or tryptophan. The D gene is left open where the match is weak. For some rows the clone size is stated as once, few or many, or as a class when expanded; others skip it.

j_call d_call clone_size v_call cdr3_nt cdr3_aa
TRBJ1-5 TRBD1 few TRBV11-2 TGTGCCAGCAGTCTAGGGGGCGGCCGATATCAGCCCCAGCATTTT CASSLGGGRYQPQHF
TRBJ1-2 . . TRBV19 TGTGCCAGTAGCCTCGGACAGTCCTATGGCTACACCTTC CASSLGQSYGYTF
TRBJ1-2 TRBD1 . TRBV14 TGTGCCAGCAGCCAGGATGGGACAGACCTTTATGGCTACACCTTC CASSQDGTDLYGYTF
TRBJ2-7 . . TRBV13 TGTGCCAGCAGCTTAGGTTCTACGGGAGCGACCTACGAGCAGTACTTC CASSLGSTGATYEQYF
TRBJ1-1 TRBD1 . TRBV6-5 TGTGCCAGCAACAGGGGGCGAAACACTGAAGCTTTCTTT CASNRGRNTEAFF
TRBJ2-1 TRBD2 once TRBV4-2 TGTGCCAGCAGCCAAGCGGGTCTAGCGGGGGGTAATGAGCAGTTCTTC CASSQAGLAGGNEQFF
TRBJ1-2 . . TRBV9 TGTGCCAGCAGCGCCGGGACATTCTATGGCTACACCTTC CASSAGTFYGYTF
TRBJ2-5 TRBD2 . TRBV5-1 TGCGCCAGCAGCTCTAGCGGGAGAAAAGAGACCCAGTACTTC CASSSSGRKETQYF
TRBJ2-1 TRBD1 . TRBV7-2 TGTGCCAGCATCCCAGTTCGGGACAGGGGGCTAAGTGAGCAGTTCTTC CASIPVRDRGLSEQFF
TRBJ1-5 . . TRBV19 TGTGCCAGTACTAGTTTGGCCCTCAATCAGCCCCAGCATTTT CASTSLALNQPQHF
TRBJ2-7 TRBD1 . TRBV10-1 TGCGCCAGCAGTGAGTCCGCAGGGGGTTACGAGCAGTACTTC CASSESAGGYEQYF
TRBJ1-5 TRBD1 once TRBV30 TGTGCCTGGAGTGTACCTTGGGACAGGAGGAACCAGCCCCAGCATTTT CAWSVPWDRRNQPQHF
TRBJ2-1 . . TRBV10-1 TGCGCCAGCAGTCGCCCAGGTACCGAGCAGTTCTTC CASSRPGTEQFF
TRBJ1-2 . . TRBV7-3 TGTGCCAGCAGCCCCGGTGGAGGGGAGAACTATGGCTACACCTTC CASSPGGGENYGYTF
TRBJ2-7 . . TRBV10-1 TGCGCCAGCAGCGGAGTTACAGGGTCCTACGAGCAGTACTTC CASSGVTGSYEQYF
TRBJ1-1 . . TRBV18 TGTGCCAGCTCACCTGATCAGGTGGGGAACACTGAAGCTTTCTTT CASSPDQVGNTEAFF
TRBJ2-2 . . TRBV15 TGTGCCACCAGCAGAAGGGACTTCAGGGAGCTGTTTTTT CATSRRDFRELFF